This T cell receptor (beta chain) was sequenced in a study of cytomegalovirus exposure and HLA in healthy donors. Findings of the study overall: A later analysis found common viral pathogens apparently linked to several of the most significant clusters.

This clone appeared a few times. Its antigen is currently unknown. The CDR3 sequence is 14 residues long. CDR1 and CDR2 from the germline V gene are MGHRA and YSYEKL. Unmatched junction bases numbered 0, after V lost 3 bases and J lost 7 bases. PCR primers comprised 60 Vbeta and 13 Jbeta primers. Assay used: immunoSEQ multiplex PCR; TCRdb lists only in-frame clones, some missing. The table lists 70,000 to 90,000 clones, roughly 77% of them singletons, with roughly 2.2% in the top ten. Source material: PBMCs. The sequence was collected from a middle-aged man in good health and CMV-seronegative. V usage is TRBV4-1 and J usage is TRBJ1-4; 12 nucleotides agree with TRBD1. CDR3 in amino acids: CASSQGQGAEKLFF. CDR3 coding DNA: TGCGCCAGCAGCCAGGGACAGGGGGCTGAAAAACTGTTTTTT.